This TCR beta chain was identified in a study of T cells in Graves' hyperthyroidism and ophthalmopathy. This clonotype appeared many times. 10 ml fresh peripheral blood yielded the PBMCs. CDR1 and CDR2 (germline): LGHDT, YNNKEL (reference sequence). V was pared by 3 bases and J by 2 bases, with 11 bases between. The length of the CDR3 is 15 residues. The TCR beta CDR3 regions underwent amplification using RNA transcripts as the source. First-round RT-PCR of the TCR CDR3 relied on the HTBI primer set. From the multiplex PCR reads, TCRdb called clonotypes with MiXCR, one entry per CDR3 protein. The table lists 600,000 to 850,000 distinct CDR3 sequences, 15% to 20% of them singletons.

Sequenced: blood. The sequence derives from a woman aged 50 to 60 with Graves' hyperthyroidism that later progressed to Graves' ophthalmopathy. The rearrangement links TRBV3-1 to TRBJ1-5, with D tentatively TRBD1 (5 bases). The CDR3 spells CASSQGVFGNQPQHF. In DNA form, the CDR3 reads TGTGCCAGCAGCCAGGGGGTATTTGGCAATCAGCCCCAGCATTTT.